Below, one T cell receptor (beta chain) is given with its context. This sample was taken from a study of graft-versus-host responses after intestinal transplantation. Assay used: immunoSEQ multiplex PCR; TCRdb lists only in-frame clones, some missing. The data contain about 15,000 clones, more than 30% of them singletons. Co-plated with around 200,000 CFSE-labeled responder cells were around 200,000 irradiated, violet-dye-labeled stimulator cells. Proliferating CFSE-low CD3+CD4+ and CD3+CD8+ responders were sorted post-reaction. Study-wide results and caveats: After transplant, early declines in HvG clones were associated with peak levels of circulating GvH clones.

The sequencing used alloreactive CD8+ T cells from a mixed lymphocyte reaction culture, collected before intestinal transplant. As for subset: CFSE-low proliferating T cells sorted from roughly 6-day pre-transplant mixed lymphocyte reaction (GvH or HvG direction). This sequence originates from a human patient who received an intestinal transplant.

The DNA for the CDR3 is TGTGCCAGCAGTATAGGGACTAGCCAGCAGTACTTC. This codes for CASSIGTSQQYF. V is TRBV28 and J is TRBJ2-7; 9 bases are a match to TRBD2. The CDR3 runs to 12 residues. Looked up from germline, CDR1 is MDHEN and CDR2 is SYDVKM. Trimming took 5 bases from V and 8 from J; bases not matched to a gene: 4.